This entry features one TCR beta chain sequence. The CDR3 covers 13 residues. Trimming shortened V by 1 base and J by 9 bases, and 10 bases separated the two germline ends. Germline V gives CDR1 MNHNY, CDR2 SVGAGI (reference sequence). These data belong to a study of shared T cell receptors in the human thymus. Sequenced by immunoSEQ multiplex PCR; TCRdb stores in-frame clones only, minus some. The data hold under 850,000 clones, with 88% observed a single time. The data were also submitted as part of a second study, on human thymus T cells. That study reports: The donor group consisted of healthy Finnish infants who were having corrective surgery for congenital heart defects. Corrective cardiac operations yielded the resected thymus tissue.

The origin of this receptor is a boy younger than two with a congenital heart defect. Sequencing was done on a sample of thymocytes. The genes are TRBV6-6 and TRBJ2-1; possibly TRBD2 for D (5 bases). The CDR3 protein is CASSYFSEGEQFF. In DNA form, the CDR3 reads TGTGCCAGCAGTTACTTTTCCGAGGGTGAGCAGTTCTTC.